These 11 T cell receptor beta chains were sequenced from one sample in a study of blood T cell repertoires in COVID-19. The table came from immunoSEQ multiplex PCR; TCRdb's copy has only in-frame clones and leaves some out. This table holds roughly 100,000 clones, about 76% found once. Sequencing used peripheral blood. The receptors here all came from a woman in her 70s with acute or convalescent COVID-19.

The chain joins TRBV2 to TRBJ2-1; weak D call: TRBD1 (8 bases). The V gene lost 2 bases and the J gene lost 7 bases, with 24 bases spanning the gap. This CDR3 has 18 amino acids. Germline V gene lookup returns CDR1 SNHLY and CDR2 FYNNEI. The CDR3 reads CASSERSGGRGRGNEQFF. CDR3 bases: TGTGCCAGCAGTGAACGGTCGGGGGGCAGGGGGCGCGGGAATGAGCAGTTCTTC.

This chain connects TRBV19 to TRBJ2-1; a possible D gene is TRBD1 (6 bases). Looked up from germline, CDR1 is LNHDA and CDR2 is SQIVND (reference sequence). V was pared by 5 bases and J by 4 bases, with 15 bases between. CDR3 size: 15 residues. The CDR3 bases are TGTGCCAGTAGTCCTCCAGGGGTTTTGTACAATGAGCAGTTCTTC. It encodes CASSPPGVLYNEQFF.

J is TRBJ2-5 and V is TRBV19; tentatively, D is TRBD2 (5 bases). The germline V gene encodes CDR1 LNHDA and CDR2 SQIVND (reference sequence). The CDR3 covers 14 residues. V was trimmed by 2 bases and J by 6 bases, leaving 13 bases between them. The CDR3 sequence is CASSIRGPQKTQYF. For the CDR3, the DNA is TGTGCCAGTAGTATAAGAGGGCCCCAGAAGACCCAGTACTTC.

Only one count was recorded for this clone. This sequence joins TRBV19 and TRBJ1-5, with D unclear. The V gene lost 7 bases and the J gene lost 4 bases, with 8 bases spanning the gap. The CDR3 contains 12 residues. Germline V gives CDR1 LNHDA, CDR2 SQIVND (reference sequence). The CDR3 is CASKTGNQPQHF. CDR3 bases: TGTGCCAGTAAGACGGGGAATCAGCCCCAGCATTTT.

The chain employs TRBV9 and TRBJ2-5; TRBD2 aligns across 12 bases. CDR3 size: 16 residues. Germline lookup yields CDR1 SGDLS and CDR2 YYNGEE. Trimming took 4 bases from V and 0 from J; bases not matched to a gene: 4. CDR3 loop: CASSPLAGGYQETQYF. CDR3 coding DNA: TGTGCCAGCAGCCCTCTAGCGGGGGGGTACCAAGAGACCCAGTACTTC.

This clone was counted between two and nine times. The CDR3 loop is CASSNTDRNTEAFF. The CDR3 DNA is TGTGCCAGCAGCAACACAGACAGGAACACTGAAGCTTTCTTT. The chain has TRBV21-1 and TRBJ1-1; the table's D call of TRBD1 was not tested on the DNA. TRBV21-1 is classified as a pseudogene. This CDR3 has 14 amino acids.

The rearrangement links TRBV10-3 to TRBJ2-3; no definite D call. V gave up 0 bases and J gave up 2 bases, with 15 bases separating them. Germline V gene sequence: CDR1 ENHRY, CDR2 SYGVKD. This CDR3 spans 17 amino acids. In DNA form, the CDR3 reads TGTGCCATCAGTGAGTCGCTTAGTATCGTCCCCACAGATACGCAGTATTTT. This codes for CAISESLSIVPTDTQYF.

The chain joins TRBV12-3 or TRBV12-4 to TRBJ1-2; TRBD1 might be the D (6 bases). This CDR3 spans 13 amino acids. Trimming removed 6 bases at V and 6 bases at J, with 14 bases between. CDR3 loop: CASSRNRVDGYTF. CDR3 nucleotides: TGTGCCAGCAGCAGAAACAGGGTGGATGGCTACACCTTC.

The CDR3 loop reads CAWTGHFNQPQHF. The CDR3, as DNA: TGTGCCTGGACGGGACATTTCAATCAGCCCCAGCATTTT. This chain joins TRBV30 and TRBJ1-5; maybe TRBD1 (6 bases). This CDR3 has 13 residues. Trimming pared 4 bases from V and 3 bases from J, leaving 10 bases between. Germline-derived CDR1 and CDR2 are GTSNPN and SVGIG (reference sequence).

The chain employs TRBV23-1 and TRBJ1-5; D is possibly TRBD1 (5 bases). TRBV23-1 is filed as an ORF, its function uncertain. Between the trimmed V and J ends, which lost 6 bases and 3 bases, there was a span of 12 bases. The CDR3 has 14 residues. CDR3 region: CASSPPTVNQPQHF. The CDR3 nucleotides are TGCGCCAGCAGCCCTCCGACAGTCAATCAGCCCCAGCATTTT.

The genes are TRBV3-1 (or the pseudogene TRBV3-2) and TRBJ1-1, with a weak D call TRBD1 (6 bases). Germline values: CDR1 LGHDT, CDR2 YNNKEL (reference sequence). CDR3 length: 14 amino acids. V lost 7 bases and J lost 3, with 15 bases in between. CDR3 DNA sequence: TGTGCCAGCACCCTCAGGGGAGGGGACACTGAAGCTTTCTTT. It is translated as CASTLRGGDTEAFF.